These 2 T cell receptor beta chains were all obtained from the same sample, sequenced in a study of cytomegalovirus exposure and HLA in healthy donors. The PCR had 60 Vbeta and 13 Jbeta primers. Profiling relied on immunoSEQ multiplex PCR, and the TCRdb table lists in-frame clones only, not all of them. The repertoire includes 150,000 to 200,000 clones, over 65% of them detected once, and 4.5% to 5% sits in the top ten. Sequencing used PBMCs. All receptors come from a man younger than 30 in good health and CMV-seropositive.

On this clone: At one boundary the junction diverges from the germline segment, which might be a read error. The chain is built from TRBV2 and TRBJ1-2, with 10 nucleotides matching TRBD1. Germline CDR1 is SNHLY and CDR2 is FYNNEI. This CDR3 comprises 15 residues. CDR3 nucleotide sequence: TGTGCCAGCAGCGAAGAGGGACAGGGGCATTATGGCTACACCTTC. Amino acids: CASSEEGQGHYGYTF. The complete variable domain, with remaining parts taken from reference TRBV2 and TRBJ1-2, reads EPEVTQTPSHQVTQMGQEVILRCVPISNHLYFYWYRQILGQKVEFLVSFYNNEISEKSEIFDDQFSVERPDGSNFTLKIRSTKLEDSAMYFCASSEEGQGHYGYTFGSGTRLTVV.

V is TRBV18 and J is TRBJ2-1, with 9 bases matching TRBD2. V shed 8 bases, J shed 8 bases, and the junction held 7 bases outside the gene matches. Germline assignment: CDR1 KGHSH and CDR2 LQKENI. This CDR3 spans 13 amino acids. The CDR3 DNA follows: TGTGCCAGCCGGGAAGCGGGAGGAGATGAGCAGTTCTTC. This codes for CASREAGGDEQFF.